Below are 3 T cell receptor beta chains sequenced from a single sample in a study of blood T cell repertoires in COVID-19. Data came from immunoSEQ multiplex PCR; TCRdb stores just in-frame clones and leaves some out. The sample carries roughly 350,000 clones, around nine tenths recorded once. Sequenced input: peripheral blood. These receptors were obtained from a woman younger than 30 who had recovered from COVID-19.

The chain couples TRBV4-3 to TRBJ2-3, with 12 positions matching TRBD2. The germline V gene has CDR1 LGHNA and CDR2 YSLEER. Losses at the gene ends were 1 base for V and 4 bases for J; bases not matched to a gene: 15. The CDR3 consists of 20 residues. The CDR3 bases are TGCGCCAGCAGCCAAGTTTTCATCCTAGCGGGAGGGTTCGGCGCAGATACGCAGTATTTT. Translating gives CASSQVFILAGGFGADTQYF.

This chain joins TRBV7-2 and TRBJ1-2; D is perhaps TRBD1 (5 bases). This CDR3 contains 14 residues. From germline, CDR1 is SGHTA and CDR2 FQGNSA. The V and J ends lost 1 base and 4 bases respectively, with 10 bases between them. CDR3 nucleotide sequence: TGTGCCAGCAGCTTAGACCAGGGAGGCTATGGCTACACCTTC. It is translated as CASSLDQGGYGYTF. Drawing the rest from reference TRBV7-2 and TRBJ1-2, the complete variable domain is GAGVSQSPSNKVTEKGKDVELRCDPISGHTALYWYRQSLGQGLEFLIYFQGNSAPDKSGLPSDRFSAERTGGSVSTLTIQRTQQEDSAVYLCASSLDQGGYGYTFGSGTRLTVV.

The chain joins TRBV19 to TRBJ1-2, with 8 nucleotides matching TRBD1. The trim removed 8 bases at V and 1 base at J, leaving 9 bases unmatched. The germline V gene has CDR1 LNHDA and CDR2 SQIVND (reference sequence). The CDR3 is made up of 15 amino acids. The CDR3 DNA is TGTGCCAGTTTCGGACAGGGAGAGCTTAACTATGGCTACACCTTC. It is translated as CASFGQGELNYGYTF.